Following are 26 T cell receptor beta chains from one sample sequenced in a study of vaccination effects on CD4 cells after COVID-19. What these receptors recognize is not known. Sequencing was preceded by expansion of antigen-specific CD4+ T cells with viral peptide pools in the ViraFEST assay. Upon completion of 10 days in culture, CD4+ T cells were isolated. Participants got two doses of BNT162b2 or mRNA-1273 vaccine. Sequenced by immunoSEQ multiplex PCR; TCRdb stores in-frame clones only, minus some. The sample holds about 24,000 clones, around 67% seen once. The source was CD4+ T cells from PBMCs cultured with SARS-CoV-2 spike peptides, collected after COVID-19 vaccination. These receptors all come from a human donor who received a COVID-19 vaccine.

The chain combines TRBV10-2 with TRBJ2-3; perhaps TRBD1 as D (5 bases). This CDR3 comprises 14 residues. The germline V gene encodes CDR1 WSHSY and CDR2 SAAADI. Trimming removed 6 bases at V and 2 bases at J, with 12 bases between. CDR3 nucleotides: TGCGCCAGCAGAAGGGGCCCCCACACAGATACGCAGTATTTT. Amino acids: CASRRGPHTDTQYF.

The V and J genes are TRBV5-1 and TRBJ2-7; D might be TRBD2 (7 bases). The CDR3 length is 15 residues. Looked up from germline, CDR1 is SGHRS and CDR2 is YFSETQ. V was shortened by 4 bases and J by 4 bases, with 18 bases between the two germline ends. The DNA of the CDR3 is TGCGCCAGCAGCATTATCCGGGGGGCCACTTACGAGCAGTACTTC. The encoded protein is CASSIIRGATYEQYF.

CDR3 region: CASSPPWQGRGDTQYF. Here the CDR3 DNA reads TGTGCCAGCTCACCGCCGTGGCAGGGACGGGGAGATACGCAGTATTTT. This sequence joins TRBV18 and TRBJ2-3; either TRBD1 or TRBD2 may fit D (5 bases each). This CDR3 spans 16 amino acids. V shed 3 bases and J shed 5 bases, with 18 bases lying between them. Per the germline V gene, CDR1 is KGHSH and CDR2 is LQKENI.

This clone was seen more than once but under ten times. The V and J genes are TRBV19 and TRBJ1-1; TRBD1 is a possible D gene (5 bases). The germline V gene encodes CDR1 LNHDA and CDR2 SQIVND (reference sequence). V gave up 6 bases and J gave up 2 bases, with 10 bases separating them. This CDR3 spans 13 amino acids. The CDR3 DNA sequence: TGTGCCAGTAGACGGGACGGCAACACTGAAGCTTTCTTT. This translates into CASRRDGNTEAFF.

The table lists this clone with a few counts. V usage is TRBV5-5 and J usage is TRBJ2-2; 11 bases are shared with TRBD1. The germline CDR1 and CDR2 sequences are SGHKS and YYEKEE (reference sequence). With 3 bases clipped from V and 6 bases from J, the junction kept 10 bases outside the gene matches. CDR3 length: 17 amino acids. The CDR3 loop reads CASSSPPGQGVSGELFF. CDR3 DNA sequence: TGTGCCAGCAGCTCACCTCCGGGACAGGGGGTGTCCGGGGAGCTGTTTTTT.

This chain connects TRBV5-5 to TRBJ2-1; D is ambiguous. V gave up 0 bases and J gave up 0 bases, with 4 bases separating them. The CDR3 contains 14 residues. Per germline, CDR1 SGHKS and CDR2 YYEKEE (reference sequence). The CDR3 nucleotides are TGTGCCAGCAGCTTGGTTATCTCCTACAATGAGCAGTTCTTC. It translates to CASSLVISYNEQFF. Variable domain in full (rest from reference TRBV5-5 and TRBJ2-1): DAGVTQSPTHLIKTRGQQVTLRCSPISGHKSVSWYQQVLGQGPQFIFQYYEKEERGRGNFPDRFSARQFPNYSSELNVNALLLGDSALYLCASSLVISYNEQFFGPGTRLTVL.

The chain joins TRBV5-1 to TRBJ2-1, with a weak D call TRBD1 (5 bases). Trimming took off 4 bases at V and 8 bases at J, with 19 bases between the two ends. The CDR3 extends over 15 amino acids. CDR1 and CDR2 from the germline V gene are SGHRS and YFSETQ. The CDR3 coding sequence is TGCGCCAGCAGCACAGGAAGGTCCTTACGAGATGAGCAGTTCTTC. Translating gives CASSTGRSLRDEQFF.

This chain uses TRBV18 with TRBJ2-2; the match to TRBD2 covers 7 bases. The V gene end was trimmed by 0 bases and the J gene end by 1 base; junction bases not matched to a gene: 2. The CDR3 contains 16 residues. Germline V lookup: CDR1 KGHSH, CDR2 LQKENI. The CDR3 coding sequence is TGTGCCAGCTCACCACCGACGGGGGGGAACACCGGGGAGCTGTTTTTT. This gives the protein CASSPPTGGNTGELFF. Full variable domain (missing parts from reference TRBV18 and TRBJ2-2): NAGVMQNPRHLVRRRGQEARLRCSPMKGHSHVYWYRQLPEEGLKFMVYLQKENIIDESGMPKERFSAEFPKEGPSILRIQQVVRGDSAAYFCASSPPTGGNTGELFFGEGSRLTVL.

This rearrangement joins TRBV5-1 to TRBJ2-7, with D possibly matching TRBD1 (7 bases). The germline gives CDR1 SGHRS, CDR2 YFSETQ. Trimming took off 2 bases at V and 4 bases at J, with 16 bases between the two ends. The length of the CDR3 is 15 residues. CDR3 loop: CASSFTGEAGYEQYF. The CDR3 DNA follows: TGCGCCAGCAGCTTTACAGGGGAGGCTGGGTACGAGCAGTACTTC.

The J gene is TRBJ2-7, the V gene TRBV29-1; no firm D call. The ends were cut back, 6 bases at V and 2 bases at J, with 17 bases in the middle. The CDR3 length is 14 residues. The germline gives CDR1 SQVTM, CDR2 ANQGSEA. CDR3 protein: CSVEAQESPYEQYF. Here the CDR3 DNA reads TGCAGCGTCGAGGCCCAGGAAAGTCCCTACGAGCAGTACTTC.

This clone was seen a single time. This chain joins TRBV18 and TRBJ1-4; D not certain. Germline values: CDR1 KGHSH, CDR2 LQKENI. Trimming shortened V by 3 bases and J by 8 bases, and 10 bases separated the two germline ends. The CDR3 is 13 residues long. The CDR3 reads CASSPQRDEKLFF. The CDR3 bases are TGTGCCAGCTCACCGCAGAGAGACGAAAAACTGTTTTTT.

The chain is built from TRBV6-2 or TRBV6-3 and TRBJ2-7; possibly TRBD1 or TRBD2 for D (5 bases each). CDR3 length: 18 residues. The germline CDR1 and CDR2 sequences are MNHEY and SVGEGT. Trimming removed 0 bases at V and 4 bases at J, with 22 bases between. The CDR3 DNA follows: TGTGCCAGCAGTTACTCGAGTCGAGGAAAACGAGGGGTTTACGAGCAGTACTTC. As protein: CASSYSSRGKRGVYEQYF.

The chain couples TRBV19 to TRBJ1-6, with a tentative D call TRBD1 (5 bases). Germline assignment: CDR1 LNHDA and CDR2 SQIVND (reference sequence). This CDR3 region has 14 residues. The ends were cut back, 1 base at V and 7 bases at J, with 8 bases in the middle. The CDR3 region has the DNA TGTGCCAGTAGTATAGGACAGCAAAATTCACCCCTCCACTTT. The encoded protein is CASSIGQQNSPLHF. Drawing the rest from reference TRBV19 and TRBJ1-6, the complete variable domain is DGGITQSPKYLFRKEGQNVTLSCEQNLNHDAMYWYRQDPGQGLRLIYYSQIVNDFQKGDIAEGYSVSREKKESFPLTVTSAQKNPTAFYLCASSIGQQNSPLHFGNGTRLTVT.

In its sample, this clone was seen a few times. The chain employs TRBV11-2 and TRBJ2-2; the D is unclear. Looked up from germline, CDR1 is SGHAT and CDR2 is FQNNGV. With 9 bases removed from V and 4 bases from J, the gap between germline ends came to 15 bases. The CDR3 contains 14 residues. This chain's CDR3 is CASGVWGSTGELFF. The CDR3 DNA sequence: TGTGCCAGTGGTGTATGGGGAAGCACCGGGGAGCTGTTTTTT.

The genes are TRBV19 and TRBJ2-1; 10 bases match TRBD1. V lost 6 bases to trimming and J lost 3 bases; unmatched junction nucleotides: 26. This CDR3 comprises 22 residues. CDR1 LNHDA and CDR2 SQIVND come from the germline V gene (reference sequence). CDR3 in amino acids: CASSTEGIRRDRGRKRYNEQFF. CDR3 nucleotides: TGTGCCAGTAGCACGGAAGGAATTAGGCGGGACAGGGGAAGGAAGCGCTACAATGAGCAGTTCTTC. The entire variable domain, with the rest obtained from reference TRBV19 and TRBJ2-1, is as follows: DGGITQSPKYLFRKEGQNVTLSCEQNLNHDAMYWYRQDPGQGLRLIYYSQIVNDFQKGDIAEGYSVSREKKESFPLTVTSAQKNPTAFYLCASSTEGIRRDRGRKRYNEQFFGPGTRLTVL.

This chain uses TRBV10-3 with TRBJ1-4; D is uncertain. There are 13 residues in the CDR3. Germline CDR1 reads ENHRY; CDR2 reads SYGVKD. The V end was cut by 6 bases, the J end by 8 bases, with 13 bases between. DNA for the CDR3: TGTGCCATCAGCGGAGGGCCGGGCGAAAAACTGTTTTTT. This codes for CAISGGPGEKLFF.

This sequence joins TRBV9 and TRBJ1-6; a possible D gene is TRBD1 (5 bases). Germline V gene sequence: CDR1 SGDLS, CDR2 YYNGEE. The CDR3 totals 16 residues. Trimming took 4 bases from V and 1 from J, leaving 12 bases between them. The CDR3 protein is CASSPQEGSYNSPLHF. For the CDR3, the DNA is TGTGCCAGCAGCCCCCAGGAGGGGTCCTATAATTCACCCCTCCACTTT.

In its sample, this clone was seen a few times. The J gene is TRBJ2-5, the V gene TRBV6-5, with D perhaps matching TRBD1 (5 bases). Per the germline V gene, CDR1 is MNHEY and CDR2 is SVGAGI. The CDR3 extends over 13 amino acids. The V end lost 6 bases, the J end lost 1 base, and 9 bases lay between the germline ends. CDR3 sequence reads: CASRSDSQETQYF. The CDR3 bases are TGTGCCAGCAGATCCGACAGCCAAGAGACCCAGTACTTC.

This clone was observed a handful of times. The germline gene is not matched at one end of the junction; a read error may be the cause. The chain carries TRBV6-5 and TRBJ1-2, with D possibly being TRBD1 (5 bases). Germline CDR1 MNHEY, CDR2 SVGAGI. This CDR3 contains 13 residues. CDR3 protein: CASSYSIRDQKGF. CDR3 nucleotide sequence: TGTGCCAGCAGTTACTCTATCCGGGACCAAAAGGGCTTC.

The chain employs TRBV5-1 and TRBJ2-1; TRBD2 agrees at 15 bases. The germline V gene encodes CDR1 SGHRS and CDR2 YFSETQ. The CDR3 consists of 18 residues. Trimming removed 8 bases from V and 5 bases from J; junction bases left unmatched: 14. CDR3: CARVEKGLAGGGDNEQFF. CDR3 nucleotide sequence: TGCGCCAGGGTAGAAAAGGGACTAGCGGGAGGTGGAGACAATGAGCAGTTCTTC. The full variable domain, completed using reference TRBV5-1 and TRBJ2-1, is KAGVTQTPRYLIKTRGQQVTLSCSPISGHRSVSWYQQTPGQGLQFLFEYFSETQRNKGNFPGRFSGRQFSNSRSEMNVSTLELGDSALYLCARVEKGLAGGGDNEQFFGPGTRLTVL.

The chain combines TRBV27 with TRBJ2-1, with TRBD2 matching over 8 bases. Germline V gives CDR1 MNHEY, CDR2 SMNVEV (reference sequence). The CDR3 is 16 residues long. V shed 3 bases, J shed 4 bases, and the junction held 8 bases outside the gene matches. The CDR3 is CASSLIRASGYNEQFF. DNA for the CDR3: TGTGCCAGCAGTTTGATTCGGGCTAGCGGGTACAATGAGCAGTTCTTC.

The V and J genes are TRBV7-9 and TRBJ1-1; D may be TRBD1 (6 bases). V lost 3 bases and J 1 base, leaving 12 bases between the germline ends. The CDR3 length is 15 residues. Germline V gives CDR1 SEHNR, CDR2 FQNEAQ (reference sequence). The CDR3 sequence: CASSFRQGTNTEAFF. For the CDR3, the DNA is TGTGCCAGCAGCTTTCGCCAGGGGACGAACACTGAAGCTTTCTTT.

This clone was seen just once. The rearrangement joins TRBV5-1 to TRBJ2-7, with 10 nucleotides matching TRBD2. CDR1 is SGHRS, CDR2 YFSETQ, per germline. This CDR3 contains 15 residues. V shed 4 bases, J shed 4 bases, and the junction held 8 bases outside the gene matches. The CDR3 reads CASSQGSGRVYEQYF. The CDR3 nucleotides are TGCGCCAGCAGCCAGGGAAGCGGGAGGGTTTACGAGCAGTACTTC.

The gene calls are TRBV6-1 and TRBJ2-1; 11 nucleotides line up with TRBD2. The germline V gene has CDR1 MNHNS and CDR2 SASEGT. CDR3 length: 15 amino acids. J was trimmed by 8 bases and V by 3 bases; bases with no gene match: 6. The CDR3 nucleotides are TGTGCCAGCAGTGAGGCCACTAGCGGGAGTCATGAGCAGTTCTTC. Translating gives CASSEATSGSHEQFF.

This clone was recorded once. The chain has TRBV2 and TRBJ1-4; D is ambiguous. Germline CDR1 reads SNHLY; CDR2 reads FYNNEI. V was trimmed by 10 bases and J by 3 bases, leaving 12 bases between them. CDR3 length: 13 amino acids. CDR3 loop: CATKGQANEKLFF. The CDR3 region has the DNA TGTGCCACCAAAGGGCAGGCTAATGAAAAACTGTTTTTT.

This clone was detected a few times. The V call is TRBV19, the J call TRBJ1-1; D is unclear. The CDR3 is 14 residues long. Germline-derived CDR1 and CDR2 are LNHDA and SQIVND (reference sequence). Trimming took off 4 bases at V and 3 bases at J, with 12 bases between the two ends. The CDR3 spells CASSSFLGYTEAFF. In nucleotides, the CDR3 is TGTGCCAGTAGTAGTTTCCTAGGGTACACTGAAGCTTTCTTT.